Listed below are T cell receptor beta chains from one sample, sequenced in a study of blood T cell repertoires in COVID-19. Assay used: immunoSEQ multiplex PCR; TCRdb lists only in-frame clones, some missing. The sample lists 300,000 or so clones, roughly 88% occurring once. Sequencing was done on a sample of peripheral blood. Receptors were obtained from a woman in her 30s with COVID-19, enrolled during active disease. Each CDR3 is given with its conserved first and last residue. The order of the fields is V gene, J gene, clone size, D gene, CDR3 DNA, CDR3 protein. D genes are given only for firm matches. Part of the rows lack a size; the others show once, few, many or a class for expanded clones.

v_gene: TRBV11-2
j_gene: TRBJ2-5
abundance: -
d_gene: -
CDR3nt: TGTGCCAGCAGCCAAGGGGTGGCAGGGGTCCAAGAGACCCAGTACTTC
CDR3aa: CASSQGVAGVQETQYF

v_gene: TRBV11-2
j_gene: TRBJ2-7
abundance: -
d_gene: -
CDR3nt: TGTGCCAGCAGCTTCGGGCTGGGGGCGGTGTACGAGCAGTACTTC
CDR3aa: CASSFGLGAVYEQYF

v_gene: TRBV2
j_gene: TRBJ1-2
abundance: -
d_gene: -
CDR3nt: TGTGCCAGCAGTGAAGGGGGAGTTTCCGATGGCTACACCTTC
CDR3aa: CASSEGGVSDGYTF

v_gene: TRBV6-5
j_gene: TRBJ2-5
abundance: few
d_gene: TRBD2
CDR3nt: TGTGCCAGCAGCCAACTAGCGGGAGATCAAGAGACCCAGTACTTC
CDR3aa: CASSQLAGDQETQYF

v_gene: TRBV24-1
j_gene: TRBJ1-2
abundance: -
d_gene: TRBD1
CDR3nt: TGTGCCACCAGTGACCAGACAGGGGACTATGGCTACACCTTC
CDR3aa: CATSDQTGDYGYTF

v_gene: TRBV19
j_gene: TRBJ1-4
abundance: -
d_gene: -
CDR3nt: TGTGCCAGTAGTAGGCAGGCAGGGCCGGAAAAACTGTTTTTT
CDR3aa: CASSRQAGPEKLFF

v_gene: TRBV6-5
j_gene: TRBJ2-1
abundance: -
d_gene: -
CDR3nt: TGTGCCCACTCCCGGTCCCGATCGGGGAATGAGCAGTTCTTC
CDR3aa: CAHSRSRSGNEQFF

v_gene: TRBV24-1
j_gene: TRBJ2-2
abundance: -
d_gene: TRBD1
CDR3nt: TGTGCCACCAGTGATCCCACGACAGGGTTCACCGGGGAGCTGTTTTTT
CDR3aa: CATSDPTTGFTGELFF

v_gene: TRBV19
j_gene: TRBJ2-7
abundance: -
d_gene: -
CDR3nt: TGTGCCAGTAGTAGGAACAGAGTTGACTACGAGCAGTACTTC
CDR3aa: CASSRNRVDYEQYF

v_gene: TRBV3-1/TRBV3-2
j_gene: TRBJ1-1
abundance: -
d_gene: -
CDR3nt: TGTGCCAGCAGCCCCGTTGTGGGGGGGGAGACTGAAGCTTTCTTT
CDR3aa: CASSPVVGGETEAFF

v_gene: TRBV6-6
j_gene: TRBJ2-1
abundance: few
d_gene: TRBD2
CDR3nt: TGTGCCAGCAGTTCCGGGACTAGCGGGAAGGTTCATGAGCAGTTCTTC
CDR3aa: CASSSGTSGKVHEQFF

v_gene: TRBV7-8
j_gene: TRBJ2-1
abundance: -
d_gene: TRBD1
CDR3nt: TGTGCCAGCAGCGAGCGACAGGGTCAGTTCTTC
CDR3aa: CASSERQGQFF

v_gene: TRBV2
j_gene: TRBJ2-5
abundance: -
d_gene: TRBD2
CDR3nt: TGTGCCAGCAGAGCCGAGCGGGGAAGTCAAGAGACCCAGTACTTC
CDR3aa: CASRAERGSQETQYF

v_gene: TRBV5-4
j_gene: TRBJ2-7
abundance: -
d_gene: TRBD2
CDR3nt: TGTGCCAGCAGCTCCCGCCCCCTAGCGGGAGCTGACGAGCAGTACTTC
CDR3aa: CASSSRPLAGADEQYF

v_gene: TRBV12-3/TRBV12-4
j_gene: TRBJ1-4
abundance: -
d_gene: -
CDR3nt: TGTGCCAGCAGGGGACTGGCTGAAAAACTGTTTTTT
CDR3aa: CASRGLAEKLFF

v_gene: TRBV5-4
j_gene: TRBJ1-2
abundance: -
d_gene: TRBD1
CDR3nt: TGTGCCAGTAGACAGGGGGCTAGGGGCTACACCTTC
CDR3aa: CASRQGARGYTF

v_gene: TRBV6-1
j_gene: TRBJ1-5
abundance: -
d_gene: TRBD1
CDR3nt: TGTGCCAGCAGTGACATGATGACAGGGCGTCAGCCCCAGCATTTT
CDR3aa: CASSDMMTGRQPQHF

v_gene: TRBV5-1
j_gene: TRBJ2-1
abundance: -
d_gene: TRBD2
CDR3nt: TGCGCCAGCAGTTGGATACCGGGACTAGTATGGAATGAGCAGTTCTTC
CDR3aa: CASSWIPGLVWNEQFF

v_gene: TRBV5-1
j_gene: TRBJ1-1
abundance: -
d_gene: TRBD1
CDR3nt: TGCGCCAGCAGCGAAAAGACAGGGTCCGGGACTGAAGCTTTCTTT
CDR3aa: CASSEKTGSGTEAFF

v_gene: TRBV27
j_gene: TRBJ1-1
abundance: -
d_gene: TRBD1
CDR3nt: TGTGCCAGCAGTTCATTAGACAGGGGTCACACTGAAGCTTTCTTT
CDR3aa: CASSSLDRGHTEAFF

v_gene: TRBV10-2
j_gene: TRBJ1-5
abundance: -
d_gene: TRBD1
CDR3nt: TGCGCCAGCAGTGACTATGGACAGGGACCAAATCAGCCCCAGCATTTT
CDR3aa: CASSDYGQGPNQPQHF

v_gene: TRBV11-2
j_gene: TRBJ1-3
abundance: -
d_gene: -
CDR3nt: TGTGCCAGCAGCCGTTCCGACTTCGGCTCTGGAAACACCATATATTTT
CDR3aa: CASSRSDFGSGNTIYF

v_gene: TRBV19
j_gene: TRBJ1-4
abundance: -
d_gene: -
CDR3nt: TGTGCCAGTAGTTCATTGGAGGAACTCAATGAAAAACTGTTTTTT
CDR3aa: CASSSLEELNEKLFF

v_gene: TRBV27
j_gene: TRBJ1-2
abundance: -
d_gene: -
CDR3nt: TGTGCCAGCAGTCAACGGGAGGGCTATGGCTACACCTTC
CDR3aa: CASSQREGYGYTF

v_gene: TRBV5-1
j_gene: TRBJ2-2
abundance: -
d_gene: -
CDR3nt: TGCGCCAGCATGGGGCAGCCTTCTAACACCGGGGAGCTGTTTTTT
CDR3aa: CASMGQPSNTGELFF

v_gene: TRBV5-1
j_gene: TRBJ2-3
abundance: -
d_gene: TRBD2
CDR3nt: TGCGCCAGCAGCTTGAAGACTAGCGACCGCACAGATACGCAGTATTTT
CDR3aa: CASSLKTSDRTDTQYF

v_gene: TRBV6-5
j_gene: TRBJ1-1
abundance: -
d_gene: TRBD1
CDR3nt: TGTGCCAGCAGCTCCCCGGGACAGTTGAACACTGAAGCTTTCTTT
CDR3aa: CASSSPGQLNTEAFF

v_gene: TRBV7-9
j_gene: TRBJ2-4
abundance: -
d_gene: -
CDR3nt: TGTGCCAGCAGCTTAGACGGGGCCAAAAACATTCAGTACTTC
CDR3aa: CASSLDGAKNIQYF

v_gene: TRBV10-1
j_gene: TRBJ2-1
abundance: -
d_gene: TRBD2
CDR3nt: TGCGCCAGCAGTCTAGCGGGAGGGGGCAATGAGCAGTTCTTC
CDR3aa: CASSLAGGGNEQFF

v_gene: TRBV3-1/TRBV3-2
j_gene: TRBJ1-4
abundance: -
d_gene: -
CDR3nt: TGTGCCAGCAGCCAAAATTCTGGACAGCTGTTTTTT
CDR3aa: CASSQNSGQLFF

v_gene: TRBV30
j_gene: TRBJ1-1
abundance: -
d_gene: -
CDR3nt: TGTGCCTGGAGTACGGGGGGGACTGAAGCTTTCTTT
CDR3aa: CAWSTGGTEAFF

v_gene: TRBV30
j_gene: TRBJ1-4
abundance: -
d_gene: -
CDR3nt: TGTGCCTGGAGTGTTGACAGAGCAAATGAAAAACTGTTTTTT
CDR3aa: CAWSVDRANEKLFF

v_gene: TRBV28
j_gene: TRBJ2-1
abundance: -
d_gene: -
CDR3nt: TGTGCCAGCAGTCACGACAGTCCAAGGATTAATGAGCAGTTCTTC
CDR3aa: CASSHDSPRINEQFF

v_gene: TRBV3-1/TRBV3-2
j_gene: TRBJ2-3
abundance: -
d_gene: TRBD2
CDR3nt: TGTGCCAGCAGCCTAGCGGGAGCCGGCACAGATACGCAGTATTTT
CDR3aa: CASSLAGAGTDTQYF

v_gene: TRBV5-1
j_gene: TRBJ1-5
abundance: -
d_gene: -
CDR3nt: TGCGCCAGCAGCTTGGACGGAGGGGATCAGCCCCAGCATTTT
CDR3aa: CASSLDGGDQPQHF

v_gene: TRBV27
j_gene: TRBJ1-2
abundance: -
d_gene: TRBD1
CDR3nt: TGTGCCAGCAGTTTCACAGGGGGCCCCCCTCTCTATGGCTACACCTTC
CDR3aa: CASSFTGGPPLYGYTF

v_gene: TRBV6-5
j_gene: TRBJ2-5
abundance: -
d_gene: TRBD1
CDR3nt: TGTGCCAGCAACGGACAGGGAGAGAGGCAAGAGACCCAGTACTTC
CDR3aa: CASNGQGERQETQYF

v_gene: TRBV29-1
j_gene: TRBJ1-2
abundance: -
d_gene: TRBD1
CDR3nt: TGCAGCGTTGTACGCCAGGGGGACGGCTACACCTTC
CDR3aa: CSVVRQGDGYTF

v_gene: TRBV30
j_gene: TRBJ1-1
abundance: -
d_gene: -
CDR3nt: TGTGCCAATGCGGGGAACACTGAAGCTTTCTTT
CDR3aa: CANAGNTEAFF

v_gene: TRBV30
j_gene: TRBJ2-1
abundance: -
d_gene: TRBD2
CDR3nt: TGTGCCTGGACCGGGACTAACGTTGTAAATGAGCAGTTCTTC
CDR3aa: CAWTGTNVVNEQFF

v_gene: TRBV19
j_gene: TRBJ1-6
abundance: -
d_gene: TRBD1
CDR3nt: TGTGCCAGTAGTATAAGGGACAGCAATTCACCCCTCCACTTT
CDR3aa: CASSIRDSNSPLHF